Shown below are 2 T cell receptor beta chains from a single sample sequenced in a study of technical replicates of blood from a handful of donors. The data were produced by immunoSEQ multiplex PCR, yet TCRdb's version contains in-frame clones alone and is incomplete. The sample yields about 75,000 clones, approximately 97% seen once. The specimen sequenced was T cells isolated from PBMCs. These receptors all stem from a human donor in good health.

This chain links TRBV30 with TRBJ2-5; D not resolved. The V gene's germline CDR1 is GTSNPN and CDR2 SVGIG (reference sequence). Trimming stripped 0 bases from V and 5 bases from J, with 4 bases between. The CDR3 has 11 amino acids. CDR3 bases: TGTGCCTGGAGTGTTGGCGAGACCCAGTACTTC. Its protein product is CAWSVGETQYF.

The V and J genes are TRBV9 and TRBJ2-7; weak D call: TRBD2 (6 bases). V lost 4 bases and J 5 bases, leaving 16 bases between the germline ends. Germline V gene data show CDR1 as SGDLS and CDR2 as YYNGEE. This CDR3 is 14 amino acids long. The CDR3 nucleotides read TGTGCCAGCAGCCCACTACGGGGGACCCACGAGCAGTACTTC. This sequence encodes CASSPLRGTHEQYF.